The 8 T cell receptor beta chains below were found in one sample sequenced in a study of T cell repertoires in cytomegalovirus infection. TCRdb used MiXCR to reprocess the reads, holding one entry per CDR3 protein. This sample yields 500,000 to 600,000 distinct CDR3 sequences, of which 15% to 20% are seen a single time; more than 20% belongs to the top ten. Material for sequencing was CD8+ T cells from PBMCs. The source of these receptors is a human donor in good health (CMV status not recorded). Some clones in this sample may be carry-over from other donors' samples.

Here the CDR3 reads CASGLASYTEAFF. The CDR3 region has the DNA TGTGCTAGTGGTTTGGCCTCGTACACTGAAGCTTTCTTT. The chain links TRBV12-5 to TRBJ1-1; D not certain. The CDR3 covers 13 residues. CDR1 LGHNT and CDR2 FRNRAP come from the germline V gene. The ends were cut back, 1 base at V and 3 bases at J, with 6 bases in the middle.

The chain uses TRBV19 and TRBJ2-4; TRBD1 or TRBD2 may be the D gene (5 bases each). Between the trimmed V and J ends, which lost 0 bases and 5 bases, there was a span of 20 bases. The V gene's germline CDR1 is LNHDA and CDR2 SQIVND (reference sequence). CDR3 length equals 18 residues. The CDR3 bases are TGTGCCAGTAGTATAGATCGCTCAGAGGGGCCGGGACAAAACATTCAGTACTTC. Translation: CASSIDRSEGPGQNIQYF.

The table lists this clonotype with many counts. The rearrangement joins TRBV7-9 to TRBJ2-7, with TRBD2 matching over 13 bases. The germline V gene has CDR1 SEHNR and CDR2 FQNEAQ (reference sequence). This CDR3 is 15 amino acids long. Unmatched junction bases numbered 11, after V lost 8 bases and J lost 7 bases. The CDR3 nucleotides are TGTGCCAGCTCTGGACTAGCGGGAGACAGGGGGGAGCAGTACTTC. Translated, it gives CASSGLAGDRGEQYF.

This clonotype showed up many times. The V gene is TRBV19, the J gene TRBJ1-1; D is unresolved. The V and J ends lost 3 bases and 6 bases respectively, with 26 bases between them. The CDR3 consists of 18 residues. The germline V gene encodes CDR1 LNHDA and CDR2 SQIVND (reference sequence). The CDR3, as DNA: TGTGCCAGTAGTATTGCGTTCCAGGAGCTACCTATCGACGCTGAAGCTTTCTTT. Translated: CASSIAFQELPIDAEAFF.

This clonotype came up a few times. This chain uses TRBV11-2 with TRBJ1-4; maybe TRBD1 (6 bases). Germline V CDR1 and CDR2: SGHAT, FQNNGV. The ends were cut back, 0 bases at V and 12 bases at J, with 11 bases in the middle. The CDR3 contains 13 residues. CDR3 in amino acids: CASSLDTGLELFF. CDR3 DNA: TGTGCCAGCAGCTTAGACACAGGGTTAGAACTGTTTTTT.

In its sample, this clonotype was seen a few times. The chain is built from TRBV6-5 and TRBJ1-2; tentative D call: TRBD1 (6 bases). Trimming took 2 bases from V and 7 from J, leaving 11 bases between them. This CDR3 comprises 13 residues. Per the germline V gene, CDR1 is MNHEY and CDR2 is SVGAGI. CDR3 nucleotide sequence: TGTGCCAGCAGTTACGAAGGGGGTACTGGCTACACCTTC. This codes for CASSYEGGTGYTF.

The J gene is TRBJ1-1, the V gene TRBV7-8; 11 bases map to TRBD1. CDR3 length equals 15 residues. Losses at the gene ends were 6 bases for V and 5 bases for J; bases not matched to a gene: 8. The germline V gene has CDR1 SGHVS and CDR2 FQNEAQ. DNA of the CDR3: TGTGCCAGCAGGAGAGGGACAGGGGGTGGGACTGAAGCTTTCTTT. Its protein product is CASRRGTGGGTEAFF. The full variable domain, in which reference TRBV7-8 and TRBJ1-1 provide the parts outside the CDR3, is GAGVSQSPRYKVAKRGQDVALRCDPISGHVSLFWYQQALGQGPEFLTYFQNEAQLDKSGLPSDRFFAERPEGSVSTLKIQRTQQEDSAVYLCASRRGTGGGTEAFFGQGTRLTVV.

This chain uses TRBV19 with TRBJ2-7, with no clear D. V was pared by 2 bases and J by 5 bases, with 13 bases between. The CDR3 has 14 amino acids. Germline V lookup: CDR1 LNHDA, CDR2 SQIVND (reference sequence). The CDR3 DNA sequence: TGTGCCAGTAGTATACAGGACCGTTTGGACGAGCAGTACTTC. It encodes CASSIQDRLDEQYF.